Below, one T cell receptor (beta chain) is given with its context. Its specificity is unknown. This record belongs to a study of cytomegalovirus exposure and HLA in healthy donors. Points from the study as a whole: In a later analysis, HLA-associated TCR beta chains were more clonally expanded than equally common others. There were some public TCRs occurring in many donors, but most TCR sequences were rare.

Vbeta (60) and Jbeta (13) primers were used in the PCR. Produced via immunoSEQ multiplex PCR; TCRdb's table is partial and in-frame only. This table has around 140,000 clones, 70% appearing once. With V trimmed by 3 bases and J by 1 base, 6 bases remained unmatched. Germline values: CDR1 SGHRS, CDR2 YFSETQ. The CDR3 runs 15 residues. The rearrangement links TRBV5-1 to TRBJ1-1; 7 nucleotides line up with TRBD1. Sequencing input: PBMCs. The sequence derives from a woman aged 60-75 years in good health and CMV-seropositive. The CDR3, as DNA: TGCGCCAGCAGCTGGGGGACAGACGCGAACACTGAAGCTTTCTTT. Translated: CASSWGTDANTEAFF.